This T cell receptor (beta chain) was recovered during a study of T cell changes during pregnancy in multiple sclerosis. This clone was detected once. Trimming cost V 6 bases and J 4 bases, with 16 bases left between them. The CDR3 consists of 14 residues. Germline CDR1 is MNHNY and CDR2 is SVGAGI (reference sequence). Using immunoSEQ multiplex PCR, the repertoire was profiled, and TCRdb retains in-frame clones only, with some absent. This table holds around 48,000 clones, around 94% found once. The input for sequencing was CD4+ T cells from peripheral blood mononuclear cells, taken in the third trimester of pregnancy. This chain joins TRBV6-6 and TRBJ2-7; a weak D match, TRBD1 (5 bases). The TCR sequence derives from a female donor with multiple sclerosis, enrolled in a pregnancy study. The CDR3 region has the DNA TGTGCCAGCAGCCCTGAGACAGCTCGTTACGAGCAGTACTTC. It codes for CASSPETARYEQYF.